Detailed here is one T cell receptor beta chain. This may arise from a read error, as a much more abundant clone is one base away. The conserved closing phenylalanine or tryptophan is absent in this CDR3, likely reflecting a read error. The entry originates in a study of T-cell reconstitution after alpha-beta-depleted transplantation in children. This CDR3 is built from 13 residues. Trimming removed 4 bases from V and 6 bases from J, with 13 bases in between. From germline, CDR1 is MGHDK and CDR2 SYGVNS. TCRbeta library preparation incorporated unique molecular identifiers. One entry per CDR3 protein results from TCRdb running MiXCR on the PCR reads. The sample holds roughly 500,000 distinct CDR3 sequences, over 9.5% seen once.

The V and J genes are TRBV25-1 and TRBJ2-7; D gene uncertain. Sequenced here: PBMCs, sampled before TCRalphabeta/CD19-depleted stem cell transplant. The clonotype originates from a child younger than 10 with inherited bone marrow failure, due to receive a stem cell transplant. In DNA, the CDR3 is TGTGCCAGCAGTGTCTTACTTGGCACCGAGCAGTACATC. Protein: CASSVLLGTEQYI.